These 20 T cell receptor beta chains originate from one sample sequenced in a study of shared clonotypes between healthy human individuals. Libraries were prepared by immunoSEQ multiplex PCR; TCRdb keeps only in-frame clonotypes and omits some of them. The repertoire has roughly 490,000 clones, approximately 80% of them found once; the top ten carry approximately 13%. The material sequenced was PBMCs. These receptors were collected from a woman in her 40s in good health. Some clones in this sample may be carry-over from other donors' samples.

This clone occurred a few times. The chain employs TRBV28 and TRBJ1-5, with 7 bases lining up with TRBD1. The CDR3 has 15 residues. The trim removed 4 bases at V and 6 bases at J, leaving 9 bases unmatched. Germline CDR1 is MDHEN and CDR2 is SYDVKM. The CDR3 here is CASSSPEGAGQPQHF. CDR3 nucleotides: TGTGCCAGCAGTTCCCCGGAGGGGGCAGGTCAGCCCCAGCATTTT.

This clone was detected only once. The genes are TRBV19 and TRBJ1-1; 7 bases are a match to TRBD1. The CDR3 length is 13 residues. Germline V gives CDR1 LNHDA, CDR2 SQIVND (reference sequence). Losses at the gene ends were 7 bases for V and 3 bases for J; bases not matched to a gene: 5. The CDR3, as DNA: TGTGCCAGTACAGGGGGATTGTACACTGAAGCTTTCTTT. It is translated as CASTGGLYTEAFF. Full variable domain (remainder filled in from reference TRBV19 and TRBJ1-1): DGGITQSPKYLFRKEGQNVTLSCEQNLNHDAMYWYRQDPGQGLRLIYYSQIVNDFQKGDIAEGYSVSREKKESFPLTVTSAQKNPTAFYLCASTGGLYTEAFFGQGTRLTVV.

This rearrangement joins TRBV19 to TRBJ1-5, with TRBD1 as a possible D gene (5 bases). The V gene lost 1 base and the J gene lost 0 bases, with 10 bases spanning the gap. Germline-derived CDR1 and CDR2 are LNHDA and SQIVND (reference sequence). This CDR3 has 16 amino acids. CDR3 sequence reads: CASSIVTGNSNQPQHF. Here the CDR3 DNA reads TGTGCCAGTAGTATAGTCACAGGTAATAGCAATCAGCCCCAGCATTTT.

The chain recombines TRBV29-1 with TRBJ2-3; unclear D gene. V dropped 4 bases and J dropped 0 bases, with 14 bases sitting between them. CDR3 size: 15 residues. Germline CDR1 reads SQVTM; CDR2 reads ANQGSEA. CDR3: CSVGYGPPSTDTQYF. CDR3 nucleotide sequence: TGCAGCGTTGGCTACGGGCCCCCTAGCACAGATACGCAGTATTTT.

A single count supports this clone. The chain has TRBV27 and TRBJ2-1; 15 bases are a match to TRBD2. The CDR3 runs to 17 residues. Germline V gives CDR1 MNHEY, CDR2 SMNVEV (reference sequence). V lost 5 bases to trimming and J lost 9 bases; unmatched junction nucleotides: 11. In DNA, the CDR3 is TGTGCCAGCAGTCCCACACTGGGACTAGCGGGGGGCGGTGAGCAGTTCTTC. Translating gives CASSPTLGLAGGGEQFF.

V usage is TRBV28 and J usage is TRBJ1-2; the D gene is possibly TRBD1 (6 bases). Germline lookup yields CDR1 MDHEN and CDR2 SYDVKM. This CDR3 is 18 amino acids long. V dropped 7 bases and J dropped 4 bases, with 28 bases sitting between them. The CDR3 region has the DNA TGTGCCAGCACCGGGGCGGCAGGAGGGGCGGGGGCAGGCTATGGCTACACCTTC. Its translation is CASTGAAGGAGAGYGYTF.

In this sample, this clone turned up once. The chain employs TRBV30 and TRBJ1-6; 8 nucleotides line up with TRBD1. There are 14 residues in the CDR3. The junction had 4 bases not matched to a gene; V was cut back by 4 bases and J by 5 bases. Germline CDR1 GTSNPN, CDR2 SVGIG (reference sequence). The CDR3 spells CAWIRTGNNSPLHF. As DNA, the CDR3 is TGTGCCTGGATACGGACAGGGAATAATTCACCCCTCCACTTT.

The table lists this clone with many counts. DNA for the CDR3: TGTGCCAGCAGCATCTTGACTAGTTCCGGGGAGCTGTTTTTT. Translated: CASSILTSSGELFF. The chain uses TRBV7-6 and TRBJ2-2; D is possibly TRBD2 (6 bases). This CDR3 is built from 14 residues. The ends were cut back, 5 bases at V and 6 bases at J, with 13 bases in the middle. Per germline, CDR1 SGHVS and CDR2 FNYEAQ.

The J gene is TRBJ2-7, the V gene TRBV4-2; 7 bases line up with TRBD1. Trimming took 4 bases from V and 0 from J; bases not matched to a gene: 3. The germline V gene has CDR1 LGHNA and CDR2 YNFKEQ. The CDR3 sequence is 14 residues long. CDR3 sequence reads: CASSRTGDSYEQYF. CDR3 DNA: TGTGCCAGCAGCCGCACAGGGGACTCCTACGAGCAGTACTTC.

The chain combines TRBV4-2 with TRBJ2-1; 9 nucleotides line up with TRBD1. Trimming took 0 bases from V and 4 from J; bases not matched to a gene: 4. The CDR3 runs 16 residues. Per the germline V gene, CDR1 is LGHNA and CDR2 is YNFKEQ. The CDR3 spells CASSQEGTGPYNEQFF. The DNA of the CDR3 is TGTGCCAGCAGCCAAGAAGGGACAGGGCCTTACAATGAGCAGTTCTTC.

The chain couples TRBV6-1 to TRBJ2-2; D unresolved. The CDR3 covers 14 residues. Per the germline V gene, CDR1 is MNHNS and CDR2 is SASEGT. Between the trimmed V and J ends, which lost 6 bases and 1 base, there was a span of 9 bases. The CDR3 DNA is TGTGCCAGCAGCCGGACGGAGAACACCGGGGAGCTGTTTTTT. Its translation is CASSRTENTGELFF.

The chain has TRBV27 and TRBJ2-7; TRBD2 matches at 10 bases. V was clipped by 5 bases and J by 4 bases; unmatched bases: 14. This CDR3 comprises 17 residues. Germline V lookup: CDR1 MNHEY, CDR2 SMNVEV (reference sequence). CDR3 sequence (DNA): TGTGCCAGCAGTCCTAGAGCGGGAGGGCCTACTGCGTACGAGCAGTACTTC. Translating gives CASSPRAGGPTAYEQYF.

Points on this clone: A far larger clone is one nucleotide away, so this likely arose from a read error. This sample includes further DNA sequences coding for the same CDR3. The rearrangement joins TRBV6-1 to TRBJ1-4; no definite D call. V was shortened by 2 bases and J by 5 bases, with 21 bases between the two germline ends. This CDR3 contains 18 residues. Looked up from germline, CDR1 is MNHNS and CDR2 is SASEGT. The CDR3 bases are TGTGCCAGCAGTGAAATCCTACCCCTCGGACGGACCAATGAAAAACTGTTTTTT. It is translated as CASSEILPLGRTNEKLFF.

This clone was counted many times. The chain links TRBV27 to TRBJ2-7; tentatively, D is TRBD1 (6 bases). Between the trimmed V and J ends, which lost 5 bases and 3 bases, there was a span of 11 bases. Germline V gives CDR1 MNHEY, CDR2 SMNVEV (reference sequence). There are 13 residues in the CDR3. CDR3 bases: TGTGCCAGCAGTCCACGACAGGACTACGAGCAGTACTTC. Its translation is CASSPRQDYEQYF.

The genes are TRBV28 and TRBJ2-7; the match to TRBD1 covers 10 bases. J was trimmed by 4 bases and V by 10 bases; bases with no gene match: 10. The germline CDR1 and CDR2 sequences are MDHEN and SYDVKM. The CDR3 loop spans 14 amino acids. In DNA form, the CDR3 reads TGTGCCACCAGCCCGACAGGGGGCGTTTACGAGCAGTACTTC. Amino acid sequence: CATSPTGGVYEQYF.

This clone has at least ten counts. The genes are TRBV5-4 and TRBJ2-1, with 9 nucleotides matching TRBD2. The ends lost 4 bases at V and 0 bases at J; junction bases unmatched: 2. The V gene's germline CDR1 is SGHNT and CDR2 YYREEE (reference sequence). The CDR3 extends over 15 amino acids. The CDR3 is CASSQAGGSYNEQFF. Written as DNA, the CDR3 is TGTGCCAGCAGCCAAGCGGGAGGCTCCTACAATGAGCAGTTCTTC. The full variable domain, its missing parts supplied by reference TRBV5-4 and TRBJ2-1, is ETGVTQSPTHLIKTRGQQVTLRCSSQSGHNTVSWYQQALGQGPQFIFQYYREEENGRGNFPPRFSGLQFPNYSSELNVNALELDDSALYLCASSQAGGSYNEQFFGPGTRLTVL.

CDR3 in amino acids: CASSRPGHEQYF. The CDR3 region has the DNA TGTGCCAGCTCTAGGCCGGGGCACGAGCAGTACTTC. The chain combines TRBV18 with TRBJ2-7; either TRBD1 or TRBD2 may fit D (5 bases each). The CDR3 is 12 amino acids. The V and J ends lost 6 bases and 5 bases respectively, with 11 bases between them. Germline V gene data show CDR1 as KGHSH and CDR2 as LQKENI.

This clone is termed medium-sized (0.01 to 0.1%). Other DNA sequences of this sample code for an identical CDR3. The V call is TRBV6-5, the J call TRBJ1-5; D perhaps matches TRBD1 (5 bases). Between the trimmed V and J ends, which lost 2 bases and 4 bases, there was a span of 9 bases. The CDR3 sequence is 14 residues long. The germline V gene encodes CDR1 MNHEY and CDR2 SVGAGI. Written as DNA, the CDR3 is TGTGCCAGCAGTTACGGGACGGAGAATCAGCCCCAGCATTTT. Protein product: CASSYGTENQPQHF.

The CDR3 reads CASSSIRTGGNQPQHF. The CDR3 nucleotides read TGTGCCAGCAGCTCAATCCGGACAGGGGGCAATCAGCCCCAGCATTTT. The chain uses TRBV5-6 and TRBJ1-5, with TRBD1 matching over 9 bases. Germline CDR1 and CDR2: SGHDT and YYEEEE. The CDR3 loop spans 16 amino acids. The trim removed 3 bases at V and 2 bases at J, leaving 6 bases unmatched. The full variable domain, completed using reference TRBV5-6 and TRBJ1-5, is DAGVTQSPTHLIKTRGQQVTLRCSPKSGHDTVSWYQQALGQGPQFIFQYYEEEERQRGNFPDRFSGHQFPNYSSELNVNALLLGDSALYLCASSSIRTGGNQPQHFGDGTRLSIL.

The V gene is TRBV5-1, the J gene TRBJ2-1; 16 nucleotides align to TRBD2. Trimming at V came to 4 bases and at J to 7 bases, leaving 5 bases not matched to a gene. Germline CDR1 is SGHRS and CDR2 is YFSETQ. The CDR3 is 16 residues long. The CDR3 DNA is TGCGCCAGCAGCCCCTCGGGACTAGCGGGAGGGAATGAGCAGTTCTTC. Translating gives CASSPSGLAGGNEQFF. The complete variable domain, with remaining parts taken from reference TRBV5-1 and TRBJ2-1, reads KAGVTQTPRYLIKTRGQQVTLSCSPISGHRSVSWYQQTPGQGLQFLFEYFSETQRNKGNFPGRFSGRQFSNSRSEMNVSTLELGDSALYLCASSPSGLAGGNEQFFGPGTRLTVL.